This entry is about one T cell receptor (beta chain). The same CDR3 is also encoded by other DNA sequences in this sample. These data come from a study of blood T cell repertoires in COVID-19. Study-wide context: Whether acute or convalescent, the COVID-19 samples came from the United States, Italy and Spain.

Source study methods: Reference gene primer amplification in the assay estimated nucleated cell counts. Profiling relied on immunoSEQ multiplex PCR, and the TCRdb table lists in-frame clones only, not all of them. V and J calls and clone size are those listed in that table; D and trimming were worked out from the DNA. Of about 190,000 clones detected, less than 90% appear once; the ten largest clones hold around 1.1%. This CDR3 region has 13 residues. CDR1 and CDR2 from the germline V gene are KGHSH and LQKENI. V was pared by 0 bases and J by 3 bases, with 5 bases between. The gene calls are TRBV18 and TRBJ1-2; possible D gene TRBD1, 5 bases. The sample comprised peripheral blood. This clonotype was sampled from a man aged 25-45 years with acute or convalescent COVID-19. The CDR3 nucleotides read TGTGCCAGCTCACCACCAGGGGACTATGGCTACACCTTC. This gives the protein CASSPPGDYGYTF.